This T cell receptor (beta chain) was retrieved from a study of cytomegalovirus exposure and HLA in healthy donors. Study-wide results and limits: A later analysis, which compared TCR beta chains of equal frequency, found the HLA-associated ones more clonally expanded. According to a later analysis, donors in an Asian-associated ancestry cluster reportedly had fewer N-insertions than the roughly 720-donor mean. Across all donors, roughly uniform sequencing depth was an assumption of the presence/absence analyses.

As concerns this clone: The antigen remains undetermined. Relative to the germline gene, one junction end is altered; a read error may explain this.

PCR primers comprised 60 Vbeta and 13 Jbeta primers. Sequencing was performed with immunoSEQ multiplex PCR; in TCRdb, only in-frame clones are kept and a portion is missing. The sample lists over 60,000 clones; under 80% were seen once. The source is a male donor in good health and CMV-seropositive. The sequenced sample was PBMCs.

CDR3 sequence: CVSRPGTGNTEAFF. DNA for the CDR3: TGTGTCAGCAGACCCGGGACAGGGAACACTGAAGCTTTCTTT. The chain is built from TRBV11-2 and TRBJ1-1; 8 nucleotides agree with TRBD1. Germline CDR1 SGHAT, CDR2 FQNNGV. The CDR3 contains 14 residues.